Below, 18 T cell receptor beta chains from the same sample are listed, as sequenced in a study of T cell changes during pregnancy in multiple sclerosis. Clones were read by immunoSEQ multiplex PCR, and TCRdb kept only the in-frame ones, dropping some. This table has more than 55,000 clones, approximately 94% appearing once. The sample here was CD8+ T cells from peripheral blood mononuclear cells, taken after pregnancy. These receptors all come from a female donor with multiple sclerosis, enrolled in a pregnancy study.

The chain links TRBV9 to TRBJ1-3; 7 bases match TRBD1. CDR3 length equals 14 residues. Per germline, CDR1 SGDLS and CDR2 YYNGEE. With 5 bases clipped from V and 3 bases from J, the junction kept 5 bases outside the gene matches. CDR3: CASRGTASGNTIYF. As DNA, the CDR3 is TGTGCCAGCAGAGGGACAGCTAGTGGAAACACCATATATTTT.

The rearrangement uses TRBV5-6 and TRBJ1-2, with a weak D call TRBD1 (5 bases). There are 11 residues in the CDR3. CDR1 and CDR2 (germline): SGHDT, YYEEEE. V was clipped by 4 bases and J by 12 bases, with 13 bases between them. The CDR3, as DNA: TGTGCCAGCAGCCGGGGGGGGACTAACACCTTC. It codes for CASSRGGTNTF.

V gene TRBV9 combines with J gene TRBJ2-3; TRBD2 matches at 14 bases. This CDR3 region has 16 residues. After removal of 3 bases from V and 4 bases from J, the junction contained 4 bases not matched to a gene. Germline lookup yields CDR1 SGDLS and CDR2 YYNGEE. The CDR3: CASSAGLAGAADTQYF. The DNA for the CDR3 is TGTGCCAGCAGCGCGGGACTAGCGGGAGCGGCAGATACGCAGTATTTT. The entire variable domain, with the rest obtained from reference TRBV9 and TRBJ2-3, is as follows: DSGVTQTPKHLITATGQRVTLRCSPRSGDLSVYWYQQSLDQGLQFLIQYYNGEERAKGNILERFSAQQFPDLHSELNLSSLELGDSALYFCASSAGLAGAADTQYFGPGTRLTVL.

The V call is TRBV9, the J call TRBJ2-5; D might be TRBD2 (5 bases). This CDR3 contains 11 residues. V was cut by 4 bases and J by 4 bases, with 5 bases left in between. Germline loops: CDR1 SGDLS, CDR2 YYNGEE. For the CDR3, the DNA is TGTGCCAGCAGCCGGGGAGAGACCCAGTACTTC. It is translated as CASSRGETQYF.

The chain recombines TRBV13 with TRBJ1-1; D is unresolved. CDR1 and CDR2 (germline): PRHDT, FYEKMQ (reference sequence). The CDR3 contains 14 residues. Between the trimmed V and J ends, which lost 5 bases and 3 bases, there was a span of 13 bases. CDR3: CASSIGRVDTEAFF. The DNA of the CDR3 is TGTGCCAGCAGCATCGGGAGGGTCGACACTGAAGCTTTCTTT.

The chain joins TRBV7-6 to TRBJ2-1; no clear D gene. The germline V gene has CDR1 SGHVS and CDR2 FNYEAQ. The CDR3 totals 13 residues. V was cut by 2 bases and J by 9 bases, with 11 bases left in between. CDR3 sequence (DNA): TGTGCCAGCAGCTTAACGGAGTTGGGTGAGCAGTTCTTC. It specifies CASSLTELGEQFF.

V usage is TRBV30 and J usage is TRBJ1-1, with TRBD1 as a possible D gene (5 bases). The CDR3 is 14 residues long. Germline-derived CDR1 and CDR2 are GTSNPN and SVGIG (reference sequence). The V end was cut by 5 bases, the J end by 4 bases, with 17 bases between. CDR3 sequence: CAWDDTGWGTEAFF. CDR3 DNA sequence: TGTGCCTGGGACGACACAGGATGGGGCACTGAAGCTTTCTTT.

This sequence joins TRBV10-2 and TRBJ1-3; possible D gene TRBD1, 5 bases. The CDR3 extends over 14 amino acids. CDR1 is WSHSY and CDR2 is SAAADI in the germline V gene. Trimming removed 5 bases from V and 4 bases from J, with 12 bases in between. DNA of the CDR3: TGCGCCAGCAGTCAAGGGGTTTCCGGAAACACCATATATTTT. It is translated as CASSQGVSGNTIYF.

The chain joins TRBV19 to TRBJ2-7; 7 nucleotides agree with TRBD2. CDR1 LNHDA and CDR2 SQIVND come from the germline V gene (reference sequence). The CDR3 sequence is 16 residues long. The trim removed 1 base at V and 0 bases at J, leaving 6 bases unmatched. The CDR3 nucleotides are TGTGCCAGTAGTATAGGGGCGGGAGTGAGCTCCTACGAGCAGTACTTC. Amino acids: CASSIGAGVSSYEQYF.

V usage is TRBV4-1 and J usage is TRBJ2-7; 7 bases are a match to TRBD1. Germline CDR1 MGHRA, CDR2 YSYEKL. V trimming: 4 bases; J trimming: 7 bases; junction bases outside the gene matches: 22. The CDR3 totals 18 residues. The CDR3 reads CASSLQEGSTGKLYEQYF. The DNA of the CDR3 is TGCGCCAGCAGCCTCCAAGAAGGCTCGACAGGGAAATTGTATGAGCAGTACTTC.

V gene TRBV5-6 combines with J gene TRBJ2-1; the D gene is possibly TRBD2 (5 bases). V was cut by 2 bases and J by 10 bases, with 7 bases left in between. Germline assignment: CDR1 SGHDT and CDR2 YYEEEE. The CDR3 contains 11 residues. The CDR3 DNA reads as TGTGCCAGCAGCTTAGGCGGGGAGCAGTTCTTC. Protein sequence: CASSLGGEQFF. Filled out from reference TRBV5-6 and TRBJ2-1, the complete variable domain reads DAGVTQSPTHLIKTRGQQVTLRCSPKSGHDTVSWYQQALGQGPQFIFQYYEEEERQRGNFPDRFSGHQFPNYSSELNVNALLLGDSALYLCASSLGGEQFFGPGTRLTVL.

The rearrangement joins TRBV6-6 to TRBJ1-2; 7 bases agree with TRBD1. The germline V gene encodes CDR1 MNHNY and CDR2 SVGAGI (reference sequence). After removal of 1 base from V and 3 bases from J, the junction contained 5 bases not matched to a gene. This CDR3 has 15 amino acids. CDR3 bases: TGTGCCAGCAGTTACTTCACAGGGGCGGACTATGGCTACACCTTC. Translating it yields CASSYFTGADYGYTF.

The chain has TRBV27 and TRBJ1-2; 7 bases match TRBD1. The CDR3 consists of 15 residues. Germline trimming cut 0 bases from V and 2 bases from J; bases unmatched to any gene: 3. Germline V gene data show CDR1 as MNHEY and CDR2 as SMNVEV (reference sequence). This CDR3 is CASSLSRGQNYGYTF. CDR3 nucleotide sequence: TGTGCCAGCAGTTTATCGCGGGGACAGAACTATGGCTACACCTTC.

This chain connects TRBV5-6 to TRBJ2-1; TRBD1 matches 9 bases. V lost 3 bases and J lost 5; bases outside the gene matches: 6. The CDR3 consists of 15 residues. In germline, CDR1 is SGHDT, CDR2 YYEEEE. CDR3 in amino acids: CASSSGQGWDNEQFF. CDR3 nucleotides: TGTGCCAGCAGCTCCGGACAGGGGTGGGACAATGAGCAGTTCTTC.

The rearrangement uses TRBV27 and TRBJ2-3, with TRBD1 matching over 7 bases. V shed 5 bases and J 2 bases; nucleotides not matched to a gene: 10. Germline CDR1 and CDR2: MNHEY and SMNVEV (reference sequence). This CDR3 comprises 16 residues. The CDR3: CASSPATGTFTDTQYF. The CDR3 DNA follows: TGTGCCAGCAGTCCCGCGACAGGGACCTTCACAGATACGCAGTATTTT.

The V call is TRBV14, the J call TRBJ1-1; the D gene is possibly TRBD1 (6 bases). The CDR3 consists of 18 residues. CDR1 and CDR2 (germline): SGHDN, FVKESK. Trimming left V 4 bases short and J 0 bases short, with 21 bases between. In DNA form, the CDR3 reads TGTGCCAGCAGCCTATATCCCCGGGACATCACAGTGAACACTGAAGCTTTCTTT. It translates to CASSLYPRDITVNTEAFF.

This clone was counted between two and nine times. The V gene is TRBV14, the J gene TRBJ1-1; D gene uncertain. The ends were cut back, 4 bases at V and 8 bases at J, with 8 bases in the middle. Germline lookup yields CDR1 SGHDN and CDR2 FVKESK. This CDR3 contains 11 residues. Here the CDR3 DNA reads TGTGCCAGCAGCCCCCTCGGGGAAGCTTTCTTT. Translation gives CASSPLGEAFF.

The genes are TRBV7-9 and TRBJ2-1; 13 bases line up with TRBD2. The CDR3 has 15 residues. Germline loops: CDR1 SEHNR, CDR2 FQNEAQ (reference sequence). Losses at the gene ends were 4 bases for V and 10 bases for J; bases not matched to a gene: 7. For the CDR3, the DNA is TGTGCCAGCAGCTCGCCCGGGACTAGCGGGACCGAGCAGTTCTTC. It specifies CASSSPGTSGTEQFF.